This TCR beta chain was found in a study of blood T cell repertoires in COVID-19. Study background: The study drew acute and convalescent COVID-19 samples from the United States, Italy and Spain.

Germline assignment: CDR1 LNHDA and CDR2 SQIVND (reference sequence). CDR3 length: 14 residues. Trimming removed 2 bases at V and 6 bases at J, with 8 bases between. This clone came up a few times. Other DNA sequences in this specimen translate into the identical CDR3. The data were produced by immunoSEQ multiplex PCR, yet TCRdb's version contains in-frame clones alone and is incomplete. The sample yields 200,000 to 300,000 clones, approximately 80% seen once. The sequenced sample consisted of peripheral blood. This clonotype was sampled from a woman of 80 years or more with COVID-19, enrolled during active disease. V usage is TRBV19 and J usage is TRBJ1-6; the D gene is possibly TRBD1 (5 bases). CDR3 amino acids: CASSITGTNSPLHF. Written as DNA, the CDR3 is TGTGCCAGTAGTATAACAGGCACTAATTCACCCCTCCACTTT.